The 18 T cell receptor beta chains below come from one sample, sequenced in a study of blood T cell repertoires in COVID-19. Repertoires were generated with immunoSEQ multiplex PCR, while TCRdb's copy carries only in-frame clones and drops some. This sample has some 300,000 clones, with 86% found just once. Sequencing used peripheral blood. These receptors were obtained from a woman in her 70s with COVID-19, enrolled during active disease.

V gene TRBV9 combines with J gene TRBJ1-2; tentative D call: TRBD1 (6 bases). This CDR3 contains 15 residues. V lost 1 base and J lost 1, with 11 bases in between. CDR1 SGDLS and CDR2 YYNGEE come from the germline V gene. CDR3 region: CASSVSQGLNYGYTF. The CDR3 coding sequence is TGTGCCAGCAGCGTATCACAGGGCCTTAACTATGGCTACACCTTC.

CDR3 nucleotides: TGTGCCAGCAAACGGGGGGAAGCCGGGGAGCTGTTTTTT. It codes for CASKRGEAGELFF. V is TRBV5-4 and J is TRBJ2-2; 7 positions match TRBD2. Germline CDR1 reads SGHNT; CDR2 reads YYREEE (reference sequence). J was trimmed by 6 bases and V by 6 bases; bases with no gene match: 5. This CDR3 has 13 residues.

V and J are TRBV29-1 and TRBJ1-3; 8 bases map to TRBD1. From germline, CDR1 is SQVTM and CDR2 ANQGSEA. This CDR3 is 15 amino acids long. The V segment lost 0 bases and the J segment 3 bases; nucleotides outside the gene matches: 4. Here the CDR3 DNA reads TGCAGCGTTGAAGACAGGGGGCTCGGTGGAAACACCATATATTTT. Residues: CSVEDRGLGGNTIYF. Based on the CDR3 plus reference TRBV29-1 and TRBJ1-3, the full variable domain is SAVISQKPSRDICQRGTSLTIQCQVDSQVTMMFWYRQQPGQSLTLIATANQGSEATYESGFVIDKFPISRPNLTFSTLTVSNMSPEDSSIYLCSVEDRGLGGNTIYFGEGSWLTVV.

This clone was observed a single time. The chain joins TRBV7-6 to TRBJ2-5; the D gene is possibly TRBD1 (5 bases). Germline V CDR1 and CDR2: SGHVS, FNYEAQ. The CDR3 loop spans 16 amino acids. The V end was cut by 3 bases, the J end by 5 bases, with 19 bases between. The CDR3 DNA reads as TGTGCCAGCAGCTTCGCGCCCAGGGCCCCCGGGGAGACCCAGTACTTC. Its protein product is CASSFAPRAPGETQYF.

The chain recombines TRBV27 with TRBJ2-5; a weak D match, TRBD1 (6 bases). Germline V gene data show CDR1 as MNHEY and CDR2 as SMNVEV (reference sequence). The CDR3 length is 14 residues. Trimming removed 5 bases from V and 2 bases from J, with 12 bases in between. CDR3 protein: CASSKQGLQETQYF. CDR3 bases: TGTGCCAGCAGTAAACAGGGCCTGCAAGAGACCCAGTACTTC.

The chain combines TRBV28 with TRBJ1-5, with D maybe TRBD1 (5 bases). Per the germline V gene, CDR1 is MDHEN and CDR2 is SYDVKM. V was clipped by 1 base and J by 2 bases, with 12 bases between them. The CDR3 is 16 amino acids. DNA for the CDR3: TGTGCCAGCAGTTTATTGCAGGGCGAGGGCAATCAGCCCCAGCATTTT. Translating gives CASSLLQGEGNQPQHF. The full variable domain, in which reference TRBV28 and TRBJ1-5 provide the parts outside the CDR3, is DVKVTQSSRYLVKRTGEKVFLECVQDMDHENMFWYRQDPGLGLRLIYFSYDVKMKEKGDIPEGYSVSREKKERFSLILESASTNQTSMYLCASSLLQGEGNQPQHFGDGTRLSIL.

The chain joins TRBV5-1 to TRBJ2-3; the match to TRBD1 covers 8 bases. Germline loops: CDR1 SGHRS, CDR2 YFSETQ. V was clipped by 4 bases and J by 0 bases; unmatched bases: 7. The CDR3 loop spans 16 amino acids. CDR3 residues: CASSPGGTGSTDTQYF. The DNA for the CDR3 is TGCGCCAGCAGCCCGGGTGGGACAGGCAGCACAGATACGCAGTATTTT.

A single count supports this clone. This chain links TRBV28 with TRBJ2-2; 8 bases map to TRBD1. Trimming removed 7 bases from V and 3 bases from J; junction bases left unmatched: 7. The CDR3 has 15 residues. The germline V gene encodes CDR1 MDHEN and CDR2 SYDVKM. The CDR3 region is CASTPGGSYTGELFF. The CDR3 bases are TGTGCCAGCACTCCAGGGGGCTCTTACACCGGGGAGCTGTTTTTT.

The rearrangement joins TRBV4-3 to TRBJ2-1; perhaps TRBD1 as D (6 bases). V lost 2 bases, J lost 8 bases, and 13 bases lay in between. The CDR3 has 14 amino acids. The V gene's germline CDR1 is LGHNA and CDR2 YSLEER. CDR3 protein: CASSQQMTGHEQFF. The CDR3 bases are TGCGCCAGCAGCCAACAAATGACAGGCCATGAGCAGTTCTTC.

The V call is TRBV5-6, the J call TRBJ1-3, with D tentatively TRBD1 (6 bases). V was pared by 4 bases and J by 4 bases, with 12 bases between. CDR1 and CDR2 from the germline V gene are SGHDT and YYEEEE. This CDR3 has 14 residues. The DNA for the CDR3 is TGTGCCAGCAGCGACCAGGGGTTCGGAAACACCATATATTTT. As protein: CASSDQGFGNTIYF.

This chain uses TRBV11-2 with TRBJ2-3, with a tentative D call TRBD2 (7 bases). The V gene's germline CDR1 is SGHAT and CDR2 FQNNGV. Trimming removed 3 bases at V and 2 bases at J, with 12 bases between. The length of the CDR3 is 15 residues. The CDR3 here is CASSFGGPNTDTQYF. CDR3 DNA: TGTGCCAGCAGCTTCGGGGGGCCCAACACAGATACGCAGTATTTT.

CDR3 amino acids: CASSLARGVNNQPQHF. In DNA form, the CDR3 reads TGTGCCAGCAGCTTGGCCAGGGGGGTAAACAATCAGCCCCAGCATTTT. This chain links TRBV5-6 with TRBJ1-5; 7 nucleotides line up with TRBD1. CDR1 and CDR2 from the germline V gene are SGHDT and YYEEEE. V lost 0 bases to trimming and J lost 3 bases; unmatched junction nucleotides: 6. There are 16 residues in the CDR3.

The chain uses TRBV11-2 and TRBJ1-1; tentatively, D is TRBD1 (5 bases). The V gene lost 4 bases and the J gene lost 2 bases, with 11 bases spanning the gap. Per the germline V gene, CDR1 is SGHAT and CDR2 is FQNNGV. CDR3 length: 14 amino acids. CDR3 sequence (DNA): TGTGCCAGCAGCTCGATCAGGGAAAACACTGAAGCTTTCTTT. Encoded protein: CASSSIRENTEAFF.

V and J are TRBV6-5 and TRBJ2-7; 11 nucleotides agree with TRBD1. The CDR3 covers 14 residues. V dropped 4 bases and J dropped 4; count of bases not matched to a gene: 3. Per germline, CDR1 MNHEY and CDR2 SVGAGI. The CDR3 reads CASSWGDRGYEQYF. CDR3 coding DNA: TGTGCCAGCAGTTGGGGGGACAGGGGGTACGAGCAGTACTTC.

This chain joins TRBV18 and TRBJ1-2; 7 bases fit TRBD1. Germline V lookup: CDR1 KGHSH, CDR2 LQKENI. There are 13 residues in the CDR3. The V gene end was trimmed by 6 bases and the J gene end by 6 bases; junction bases not matched to a gene: 7. In DNA form, the CDR3 reads TGTGCCAGCTCGCCAGACAGGGCCCATGGCTACACCTTC. It codes for CASSPDRAHGYTF.

This chain links TRBV27 with TRBJ2-5, with a weak D call TRBD2 (6 bases). Germline-derived CDR1 and CDR2 are MNHEY and SMNVEV (reference sequence). V dropped 2 bases and J dropped 2 bases, with 9 bases sitting between them. CDR3 size: 14 residues. In DNA, the CDR3 is TGTGCCAGCAGTTTACCGGGGAGGCAAGAGACCCAGTACTTC. Its protein is CASSLPGRQETQYF.

CDR3 protein: CSVNRGEGYEQYF. CDR3 in DNA: TGCAGCGTAAACAGGGGGGAAGGATACGAGCAGTACTTC. This chain joins TRBV29-1 and TRBJ2-7; TRBD1 matches at 8 bases. The CDR3 extends over 13 amino acids. Germline trimming cut 6 bases from V and 4 bases from J; bases unmatched to any gene: 8. CDR1 and CDR2 from the germline V gene are SQVTM and ANQGSEA.

This chain connects TRBV3-1 (or the pseudogene TRBV3-2) to TRBJ1-1, with D maybe TRBD1 (6 bases). CDR1 LGHDT and CDR2 YNNKEL come from the germline V gene (reference sequence). The germline V and J ends were trimmed by 7 bases and 0 bases, with 12 bases remaining between them. This CDR3 has 14 amino acids. CDR3 loop: CASNRGGVNTEAFF. The CDR3 coding sequence is TGTGCCAGCAATCGAGGGGGGGTGAACACTGAAGCTTTCTTT.